The sequence of this T cell receptor beta chain was determined in a study of vaccination and CD4 T cells after COVID-19. CDR1 and CDR2 from the germline V gene are DFQATT and SNEGSKA (reference sequence). The CDR3 length is 15 residues. V was shortened by 6 bases and J by 6 bases, with 18 bases between the two germline ends. Treatment described: 10-day PBMC culture with coronavirus spike peptide pools or control peptides (ViraFEST assay). Note on this clonotype: What it recognizes is unknown.

Cultured CD4+ T-cell DNA underwent Oncomine TCR Beta short-read sequencing. TCRdb re-derived calls from the PCR reads in MiXCR, one entry per CDR3 protein. The table includes under 20,000 distinct CDR3 sequences, roughly 55% detected once. The chain employs TRBV20-1 and TRBJ1-6, with D unresolved. The sequencing sample was made of CD4+ T cells from blood, cultured in vitro. The clonotype originates from a human donor who had recovered from COVID-19. The CDR3 sequence is CSAGDPADFNSPLHF. The CDR3 DNA reads as TGCAGTGCCGGCGACCCTGCCGACTTTAATTCACCCCTCCACTTT.